A selection of T cell receptor beta chains follows, all from one sample in a study of shared clonotypes between healthy human individuals. Sequenced by immunoSEQ multiplex PCR; TCRdb stores in-frame clones only, minus some. The repertoire holds roughly 2.1 million clones, 93% seen once, with more than 1.5% in the top ten. Sequenced input: naive CD8+ T cells from PBMCs. These TCRs come from a man aged 18 to 29 in good health. Some clones in this sample may be carry-over from other donors' samples. The CDR3 runs from the conserved cysteine through the conserved F or W.

V: TRBV27; J: TRBJ2-7; CDR3: CASSTQTLDYEQYF
V: TRBV7-8; J: TRBJ2-5; CDR3: CASIAGVNRETQYF
V: TRBV2; J: TRBJ2-7; CDR3: CASSDPGLVVYEQYF
V: TRBV27; J: TRBJ2-3; CDR3: CASSPGLAVDTQYF
V: TRBV27; J: TRBJ1-5; CDR3: CASGNLGNNQPQHF
V: TRBV18; J: TRBJ2-7; CDR3: CASSRDRVSSYEQYF
V: TRBV9; J: TRBJ2-3; CDR3: CASSVSLDPAPTDTQYF
V: TRBV18; J: TRBJ2-7; CDR3: CASSLPGRGNYEQYF
V: TRBV5-1; J: TRBJ2-7; CDR3: CASSLIGGLYEQYF
V: TRBV9; J: TRBJ1-3; CDR3: CASSVEDRAGNTIYF
V: TRBV19; J: TRBJ2-1; CDR3: CASGMRDYNEQFF
V: TRBV30; J: TRBJ1-2; CDR3: CAWIAFQGALDGYTF
V: TRBV27; J: TRBJ2-7; CDR3: CASRKEGQDVFEQYF
V: TRBV6-1; J: TRBJ2-7; CDR3: CASSGRTGTVSCEQYF
V: TRBV7-8; J: TRBJ2-1; CDR3: CASSQAGAGEQFF
V: TRBV13; J: TRBJ2-7; CDR3: CASSPRGGKDEQYF
V: TRBV6-5; J: TRBJ1-1; CDR3: CASSYFALMNTEAFF
V: TRBV2; J: TRBJ2-7; CDR3: CASSLTQPYEQYF
V: TRBV4-1; J: TRBJ1-2; CDR3: CASSQVEGRDYGYTF
V: TRBV27; J: TRBJ1-2; CDR3: CASSLSGTGGYTF
V: TRBV19; J: TRBJ2-2; CDR3: CASSPLVGLTGELFF
V: TRBV7-9; J: TRBJ2-6; CDR3: CASSLSGGKYRRANVLTF
V: TRBV4-1; J: TRBJ1-5; CDR3: CASSQEYFSSNQPQHF
V: TRBV29-1; J: TRBJ2-1; CDR3: CSVDPQGPPTPREQFF
V: TRBV13; J: TRBJ1-2; CDR3: CASSPWTEAVHGYTF
V: TRBV25-1; J: TRBJ1-2; CDR3: CASSDLEVPANYGYTF
V: TRBV10-1; J: TRBJ2-2; CDR3: CASGGIGSGNTGELFF
V: TRBV7-3; J: TRBJ2-1; CDR3: CASSLTPYGLADYNEQFF
V: TRBV27; J: TRBJ2-3; CDR3: CASSKGGSPTDTQYF
V: TRBV28; J: TRBJ2-7; CDR3: CASSLVLAGVRSYEQYF
V: TRBV27; J: TRBJ2-7; CDR3: CASSLVGGAYEQYF
V: TRBV18; J: TRBJ2-7; CDR3: CASSPARGSDEQYF
V: TRBV29-1; J: TRBJ2-1; CDR3: CSVGHSGINEQFF
V: TRBV7-9; J: TRBJ1-1; CDR3: CASSLALYLNTEAFF
V: TRBV9; J: TRBJ2-7; CDR3: CASSAGTRGTGSYEQYF
V: TRBV15; J: TRBJ1-1; CDR3: CATSGRTGGWGSTEAFF
V: TRBV7-9; J: TRBJ2-1; CDR3: CASSLGDGRADEQFF
V: TRBV7-8; J: TRBJ1-2; CDR3: CASTEGTGNYYGYTF
V: TRBV30; J: TRBJ2-7; CDR3: CAWSASGTYEQYF
V: TRBV10-2; J: TRBJ2-7; CDR3: CASVSNGRGSGNSYEQYF
V: TRBV19; J: TRBJ1-1; CDR3: CASSPVPRNTEAFF
V: TRBV7-2; J: TRBJ1-1; CDR3: CASSLIEGPEAFF
V: TRBV15; J: TRBJ2-7; CDR3: CATSTRQGKYEQYF
V: TRBV6-6; J: TRBJ2-7; CDR3: CASSYAGGNYEQYF
V: TRBV27; J: TRBJ1-1; CDR3: CASSNRGTEAFF
V: TRBV30; J: TRBJ2-2; CDR3: CAWSVFRDTGELFF
V: TRBV6-6; J: TRBJ2-1; CDR3: CASSFGGPEQFF
V: TRBV7-9; J: TRBJ1-2; CDR3: CASSPVLDYGYTF
V: TRBV7-2; J: TRBJ2-7; CDR3: CASSLAGGAYEQYF
V: TRBV19; J: TRBJ2-7; CDR3: CASSIAGGPYEQYF
V: TRBV4-2; J: TRBJ1-5; CDR3: CASSQGSSQPQHF
V: TRBV5-1; J: TRBJ2-7; CDR3: CASSTTGGAGEQYF
V: TRBV29-1; J: TRBJ2-7; CDR3: CSVGGSGYEQYF
V: TRBV19; J: TRBJ2-1; CDR3: CASSIFGTYNEQFF